One sample yielded the 18 T cell receptor beta chains listed below, sequenced in a study of shared clonotypes between healthy human individuals. This table comes from immunoSEQ multiplex PCR, and its TCRdb copy is limited to in-frame clones, with some not included. Among about 2.2 million clones listed, about 93% were seen once. Positively selected for CCR7, the CD45RO-negative cells used as naive CD8 cells excluded terminally differentiated effector memory CD45RA+ cells. The sample taken for sequencing was naive CD8+ T cells from PBMCs. These receptors originate from a man aged 18 to 35 in good health. Some clones in this sample may be carry-over from other donors' samples.

This chain connects TRBV19 to TRBJ1-1; no clear D gene. CDR1 and CDR2 (germline): LNHDA, SQIVND (reference sequence). V lost 6 bases, J lost 0 bases, and 8 bases lay in between. There are 13 residues in the CDR3. As DNA, the CDR3 is TGTGCCAGTAGACAGCACATGAACACTGAAGCTTTCTTT. Encoded protein: CASRQHMNTEAFF.

This clone is a singleton in its sample. The CDR3, as DNA: TGTGCCAGCAGTGATTATGCGAACACAGGGAGTGAGCAGTTCTTC. Translation: CASSDYANTGSEQFF. The chain joins TRBV6-4 to TRBJ2-1, with D possibly matching TRBD1 (6 bases). Germline lookup yields CDR1 MRHNA and CDR2 SNTAGT. Trimming removed 3 bases from V and 9 bases from J, with 18 bases in between. CDR3 length: 15 residues.

The chain joins TRBV7-9 to TRBJ1-2; D gene ambiguous. The CDR3 spans 14 residues. V was clipped by 1 base and J by 3 bases, with 9 bases between them. Germline V gene lookup returns CDR1 SEHNR and CDR2 FQNEAQ (reference sequence). The CDR3 DNA reads as TGTGCCAGCAGCTTAGGGGTCGGGGACTATGGCTACACCTTC. The encoded protein is CASSLGVGDYGYTF.

The chain uses TRBV7-2 and TRBJ1-2; D gene ambiguous. Deletions cut 5 bases from V and 5 bases from J, with 18 bases between. The germline gives CDR1 SGHTA, CDR2 FQGNSA. The CDR3 spans 15 residues. As DNA, the CDR3 is TGTGCCAGCAGCCCGCCGGACGGGGTCTTTTATGGCTACACCTTC. As protein: CASSPPDGVFYGYTF. The full variable domain, rest sourced from reference TRBV7-2 and TRBJ1-2, is GAGVSQSPSNKVTEKGKDVELRCDPISGHTALYWYRQSLGQGLEFLIYFQGNSAPDKSGLPSDRFSAERTGGSVSTLTIQRTQQEDSAVYLCASSPPDGVFYGYTFGSGTRLTVV.

The chain combines TRBV4-1 with TRBJ1-3, with no clear D. This CDR3 contains 15 residues. Germline values: CDR1 MGHRA, CDR2 YSYEKL. Trimming left V 1 base short and J 2 bases short, with 9 bases between. The CDR3 sequence: CASSQVPGAGNTIYF. In DNA, the CDR3 is TGCGCCAGCAGCCAAGTTCCCGGGGCTGGAAACACCATATATTTT.

The chain carries TRBV28 and TRBJ2-1; 9 bases match TRBD2. Germline V CDR1 and CDR2: MDHEN, SYDVKM. The CDR3 runs 16 residues. V lost 8 bases to trimming and J lost 4 bases; unmatched junction nucleotides: 12. The CDR3 DNA reads TGTGCCAGCGGTTCCGGGCGGGAGGGGGATTACAATGAGCAGTTCTTC. As protein: CASGSGREGDYNEQFF.

This clone was observed once. V and J are TRBV5-6 and TRBJ2-7; D is possibly TRBD1 (6 bases). With 0 bases removed from V and 3 bases from J, the gap between germline ends came to 13 bases. Looked up from germline, CDR1 is SGHDT and CDR2 is YYEEEE. The CDR3 is 15 amino acids. The CDR3 is CASSLEQGQFYEQYF. Here the CDR3 DNA reads TGTGCCAGCAGCTTGGAACAGGGCCAATTCTACGAGCAGTACTTC.

The chain joins TRBV7-9 to TRBJ2-5; TRBD1 is a possible D gene (6 bases). Trimming shortened V by 6 bases and J by 1 base, and 12 bases separated the two germline ends. The length of the CDR3 is 14 residues. Germline-derived CDR1 and CDR2 are SEHNR and FQNEAQ (reference sequence). The CDR3 bases are TGTGCCAGCAGGCCCCGGGACATCCAAGAGACCCAGTACTTC. Its protein product is CASRPRDIQETQYF.

The J gene is TRBJ1-5, the V gene TRBV5-6, with unresolved D. The V gene lost 4 bases and the J gene lost 0 bases, with 5 bases spanning the gap. The CDR3 spans 13 residues. Germline lookup yields CDR1 SGHDT and CDR2 YYEEEE. The CDR3 sequence: CASSEGSNQPQHF. CDR3 sequence (DNA): TGTGCCAGCAGCGAGGGTAGCAATCAGCCCCAGCATTTT.

This chain uses TRBV15 with TRBJ1-5, with 7 positions matching TRBD1. The V gene's germline CDR1 is LNHNV and CDR2 YYDKDF (reference sequence). Trimming cost V 5 bases and J 5 bases; bases outside gene matches: 9. The CDR3 covers 15 residues. The CDR3 protein is CATSGRQGNYQPQHF. Written as DNA, the CDR3 is TGTGCCACCAGCGGAAGACAGGGTAATTATCAGCCCCAGCATTTT.

In regard to this clone: Other DNA sequences from this sample encode an identical CDR3 as well. The chain combines TRBV7-9 with TRBJ1-2; D ambiguous. This CDR3 region has 13 residues. V dropped 3 bases and J dropped 1 base, with 6 bases sitting between them. Germline V CDR1 and CDR2: SEHNR, FQNEAQ (reference sequence). As DNA, the CDR3 is TGTGCCAGCAGCTTGGAGGGTAACTATGGCTACACCTTC. This translates into CASSLEGNYGYTF.

The V and J genes are TRBV28 and TRBJ2-5; 8 nucleotides agree with TRBD1. V gave up 2 bases and J gave up 5 bases; unmatched junction bases: 7. In germline, CDR1 is MDHEN, CDR2 SYDVKM. This CDR3 spans 15 amino acids. The CDR3 protein is CASSLAGGVLETQYF. The CDR3 coding sequence is TGTGCCAGCAGTTTAGCAGGGGGCGTCTTGGAGACCCAGTACTTC.

The rearrangement links TRBV19 to TRBJ2-7; unclear D gene. From germline, CDR1 is LNHDA and CDR2 SQIVND (reference sequence). V dropped 3 bases and J dropped 5 bases, with 11 bases sitting between them. The CDR3 spans 13 residues. CDR3: CASSMGFRDEQYF. The CDR3 DNA reads as TGTGCCAGTAGTATGGGGTTCCGGGACGAGCAGTACTTC.

V is TRBV7-2 and J is TRBJ2-1, with a weak D call TRBD2 (6 bases). Germline V gives CDR1 SGHTA, CDR2 FQGNSA. The CDR3 runs to 15 residues. Between the trimmed V and J ends, which lost 4 bases and 6 bases, there was a span of 16 bases. The chain's CDR3 is CASSSVKMEGNEQFF. The CDR3 DNA follows: TGTGCCAGCAGCTCAGTCAAAATGGAGGGCAATGAGCAGTTCTTC. The full variable domain, in which reference TRBV7-2 and TRBJ2-1 provide the parts outside the CDR3, is GAGVSQSPSNKVTEKGKDVELRCDPISGHTALYWYRQSLGQGLEFLIYFQGNSAPDKSGLPSDRFSAERTGGSVSTLTIQRTQQEDSAVYLCASSSVKMEGNEQFFGPGTRLTVL.

About this clone itself: Other DNA sequences in the sample encode the same CDR3. V usage is TRBV5-4 and J usage is TRBJ2-7; D is uncertain. The CDR3 runs 12 residues. Germline V gene data show CDR1 as SGHNT and CDR2 as YYREEE (reference sequence). Deletions cut 0 bases from V and 6 bases from J, with 7 bases between. The CDR3 spells CASSLATGEQYF. The CDR3 DNA is TGTGCCAGCAGCTTGGCCACGGGCGAGCAGTACTTC.

The chain is built from TRBV27 and TRBJ2-1, with D possibly TRBD1 on 6 matching bases. Germline loops: CDR1 MNHEY, CDR2 SMNVEV (reference sequence). There are 15 residues in the CDR3. Deletions cut 2 bases from V and 8 bases from J, with 16 bases between. The CDR3 reads CASSLLSGTYDEQFF. The DNA of the CDR3 is TGTGCCAGCAGTTTACTATCCGGGACATACGATGAGCAGTTCTTC.

The rearrangement uses TRBV2 and TRBJ2-7, with D tentatively TRBD2 (5 bases). V lost 5 bases, J lost 2 bases, and 10 bases lay in between. The CDR3 extends over 13 amino acids. Germline V gene data show CDR1 as SNHLY and CDR2 as FYNNEI. The CDR3 loop is CASSSRGTYEQYF. DNA for the CDR3: TGTGCCAGCAGTTCTCGGGGAACCTACGAGCAGTACTTC. Combining the CDR3 with reference TRBV2 and TRBJ2-7 gives the whole variable domain EPEVTQTPSHQVTQMGQEVILRCVPISNHLYFYWYRQILGQKVEFLVSFYNNEISEKSEIFDDQFSVERPDGSNFTLKIRSTKLEDSAMYFCASSSRGTYEQYFGPGTRLTVT.

V is TRBV7-8 and J is TRBJ2-1; possible D gene TRBD2, 6 bases. This CDR3 spans 15 amino acids. V dropped 4 bases and J dropped 0 bases, with 10 bases sitting between them. The germline gives CDR1 SGHVS, CDR2 FQNEAQ. The CDR3 loop is CASSSETSSYNEQFF. The CDR3 DNA follows: TGTGCCAGCAGCTCCGAGACTAGCTCCTACAATGAGCAGTTCTTC.